This TCR beta chain is from a study of immune evolution from preneoplasia to lung adenocarcinoma. Study overall: HLA loss of heterozygosity: less than 9% AIS, about 15% MIA, roughly 30% ADC, none AAH.

This CDR3 has 15 residues. V dropped 4 bases and J dropped 5 bases, with 15 bases sitting between them. Germline values: CDR1 MNHEY, CDR2 SVGAGI. A remark on this clone: Its antigen remains unidentified.

TCRdb's table, derived via immunoSEQ multiplex PCR, lists solely in-frame clones and lacks some. The table shows 35,000 to 40,000 clones, with roughly four fifths occurring only once. Patients had resection in Japan or China between the mid-2010s and the late 2010s. Histologic diagnosis was independently verified by two lung pathologists. Study-level points and caveats: Later-stage lesions seemingly showed higher T cell density and diversity than normal lung.

This receptor was identified in a person aged 60 to 70 with lung adenocarcinoma. The chain has TRBV6-5 and TRBJ1-5; D remains unclear. Source material: FFPE invasive lung adenocarcinoma tissue. The CDR3 loop reads CASSLRQAGDQPQHF. The CDR3 DNA is TGTGCCAGCAGTTTAAGGCAGGCCGGCGATCAGCCCCAGCATTTT.